This T cell receptor (beta chain) is drawn from a study of blood T cell repertoires in COVID-19. Study-level background: Sources were T cells, B-cell-depleted T cells, or PBMCs; the material itself was cDNA or gDNA.

The germline V and J ends were trimmed by 1 base and 5 bases, with 9 bases remaining between them. The CDR3 is made up of 13 amino acids. CDR1 and CDR2 from the germline V gene are SGHKS and YYEKEE (reference sequence). Per the original methods: How many nucleated cells were present was estimated from reference gene primer amplification. TCRdb keeps only in-frame clones here, not all; method: immunoSEQ multiplex PCR. That table furnishes V, J and clone size, whereas the DNA furnished D and trimming. In the table there are approximately 260,000 clones, roughly 90% of which are singletons. Allocation to cohorts depended on clinical history reported by the participants.

Sequenced material: PBMCs or T cells enriched from blood (not recorded which). The V and J genes are TRBV5-5 and TRBJ2-5; D gene unclear. The receptor was derived from a woman aged 30 to 39 with acute COVID-19. CDR3 protein: CASSLSDRETQYF. The DNA for the CDR3 is TGTGCCAGCAGCTTGAGCGATAGGGAGACCCAGTACTTC.